This TCR beta chain was recovered during a study of cytomegalovirus exposure and HLA in healthy donors. Study details: Earlier work reported 95 million to 130 million unique TCR beta sequences from about 190 million T cells. Study observations and caveats: V- and J-gene trimming in TCR beta was tied to a missense DCLRE1C variant by an analysis performed later.

Healthy individuals who donated bone marrow served as the donors. Donors had nominal health at sampling but likely had unrecorded immune exposures. The PCR made use of 60 Vbeta and 13 Jbeta primers. Sequenced by immunoSEQ multiplex PCR; TCRdb stores in-frame clones only, minus some. Here the sample spans fewer than 90,000 clones, over 75% being singletons. The V gene's germline CDR1 is SGHRS and CDR2 YFSETQ. V shed 6 bases and J 6 bases; nucleotides not matched to a gene: 11. The CDR3 covers 15 residues. Concerning this clone: Its target is unknown.

This sequence was found in a human donor in good health. Sequencing used PBMCs. The chain has TRBV5-1 and TRBJ2-2; 7 bases match TRBD2. The CDR3 region is CASNPELARAGELFF. DNA of the CDR3: TGCGCCAGCAACCCCGAACTAGCGAGGGCCGGGGAGCTGTTTTTT.